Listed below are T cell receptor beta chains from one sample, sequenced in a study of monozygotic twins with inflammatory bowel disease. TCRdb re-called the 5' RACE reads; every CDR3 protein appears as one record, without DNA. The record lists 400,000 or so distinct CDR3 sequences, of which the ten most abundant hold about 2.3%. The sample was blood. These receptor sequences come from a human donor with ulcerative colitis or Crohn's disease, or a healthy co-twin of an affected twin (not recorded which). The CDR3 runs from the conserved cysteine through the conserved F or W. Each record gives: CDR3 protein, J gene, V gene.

CDR3 protein: CASRAASGNTIYF; J gene: TRBJ1-3; V gene: TRBV27
CDR3 protein: CSASPPQGEKLFF; J gene: TRBJ1-4; V gene: TRBV20-1
CDR3 protein: CASSPGPGGTDTQYF; J gene: TRBJ2-3; V gene: TRBV18
CDR3 protein: CASSNEGSRNEKLFF; J gene: TRBJ1-4; V gene: TRBV7-9
CDR3 protein: CAWSGGIVKAFF; J gene: TRBJ1-1; V gene: TRBV30
CDR3 protein: CASVPWTSPNGARETQYF; J gene: TRBJ2-5; V gene: TRBV6-2/TRBV6-3
CDR3 protein: CASSSSDGGYEQYF; J gene: TRBJ2-7; V gene: TRBV7-7
CDR3 protein: CASSLGPVDGREQYF; J gene: TRBJ2-7; V gene: TRBV13
CDR3 protein: CASSLGTSSGHPSGNTIYF; J gene: TRBJ1-3; V gene: TRBV5-1
CDR3 protein: CASYRSGGGTGELFF; J gene: TRBJ2-2; V gene: TRBV6-2/TRBV6-3
CDR3 protein: CASSPTPDVTEAFF; J gene: TRBJ1-1; V gene: TRBV5-1
CDR3 protein: CASSQRGGENYEQYF; J gene: TRBJ2-7; V gene: TRBV7-8
CDR3 protein: CSAASGTPRYEQYF; J gene: TRBJ2-7; V gene: TRBV20-1
CDR3 protein: CASSPGQSLFEKLFF; J gene: TRBJ1-4; V gene: TRBV5-1
CDR3 protein: CSAGSGGLTDTQYF; J gene: TRBJ2-3; V gene: TRBV20-1
CDR3 protein: CASTEFGRGETQYF; J gene: TRBJ2-5; V gene: TRBV6-1
CDR3 protein: CASSLVQGEGYTF; J gene: TRBJ1-2; V gene: TRBV11-2
CDR3 protein: CASSLYQAYEQYF; J gene: TRBJ2-7; V gene: TRBV28
CDR3 protein: CASGPHSGGYTF; J gene: TRBJ1-2; V gene: TRBV7-6
CDR3 protein: CASSLGGTVSYEQYF; J gene: TRBJ2-7; V gene: TRBV7-8